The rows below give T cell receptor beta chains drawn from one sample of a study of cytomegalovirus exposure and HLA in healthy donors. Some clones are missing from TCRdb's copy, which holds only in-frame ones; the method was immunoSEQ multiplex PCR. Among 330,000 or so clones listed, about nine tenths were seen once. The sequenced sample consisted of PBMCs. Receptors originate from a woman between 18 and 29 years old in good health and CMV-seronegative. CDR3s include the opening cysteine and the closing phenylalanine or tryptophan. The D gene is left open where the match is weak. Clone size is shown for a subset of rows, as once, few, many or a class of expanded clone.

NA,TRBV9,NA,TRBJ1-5,TGTGCCAGCAGTCATGGGGACATCTATCAGCCCCAGCATTTT,CASSHGDIYQPQHF
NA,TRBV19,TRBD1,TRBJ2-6,TGTGCCAGTAGTCCCCCCGGGGCAGGGGGAGCCGGGGCCAACGTCCTGACTTTC,CASSPPGAGGAGANVLTF
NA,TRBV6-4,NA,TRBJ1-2,TGTGCCAGCAGTGACGGGGTAGGGGACTATGGCTACACCTTC,CASSDGVGDYGYTF
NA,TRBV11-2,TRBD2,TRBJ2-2,TGTGCCAGCAGCTTAGGACTAGCGGCCACCGGGGAGCTGTTTTTT,CASSLGLAATGELFF
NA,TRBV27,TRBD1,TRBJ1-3,TGTGCCAGCAGTTTAGGGACAGGGAGTTATTACTCTGGAAACACCATATATTTT,CASSLGTGSYYSGNTIYF
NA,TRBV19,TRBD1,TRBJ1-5,TGTGCCAGTAGTATAGGGACAGGGAACGGCAATCAGCCCCAGCATTTT,CASSIGTGNGNQPQHF
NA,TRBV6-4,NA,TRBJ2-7,TGTGCCAGCACCAACTTAATGGGGGCCCACGAGCAGTACTTC,CASTNLMGAHEQYF
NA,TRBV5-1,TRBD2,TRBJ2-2,TGCGCCAGCAGCCCGGGAGGGCCCCCTGACACCGGGGAGCTGTTTTTT,CASSPGGPPDTGELFF
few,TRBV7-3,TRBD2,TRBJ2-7,TGTGCCAGCAGCTTATCCCCTAGCGGTTACGAGCAGTACTTC,CASSLSPSGYEQYF
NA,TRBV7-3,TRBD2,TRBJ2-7,TGTGCCAGCAGCCACGGACTAGCGGGAGTCTCCGAGCAGTACTTC,CASSHGLAGVSEQYF
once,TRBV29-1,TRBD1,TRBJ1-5,TGCAGCGTTGGCGACAGGGGGAGCAATCAGCCCCAGCATTTT,CSVGDRGSNQPQHF
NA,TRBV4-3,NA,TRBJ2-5,TGCGCCAGCAGCCAAGGGGCAGGGGATGTAGAGACCCAGTACTTC,CASSQGAGDVETQYF
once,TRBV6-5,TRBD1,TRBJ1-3,TGTGCCAGTTCAACAGGGGGCTCTGGAAACACCATATATTTT,CASSTGGSGNTIYF
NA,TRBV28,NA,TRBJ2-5,TGTGCCAGCAGTCCACTAAGTGAGACCCAGTACTTC,CASSPLSETQYF
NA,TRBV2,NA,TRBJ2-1,TGTGCCAGCAGTTTCGAACCTCAGGGAGGTGAGCAGTTCTTC,CASSFEPQGGEQFF
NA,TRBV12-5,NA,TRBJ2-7,TGTGCTAGTGGTTTGGCAACTAGTCACGAGCAGTACTTC,CASGLATSHEQYF
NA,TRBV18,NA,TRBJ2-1,TGTGCCACAATTAGGAGCTCCTACAATGAGCAGTTCTTC,CATIRSSYNEQFF
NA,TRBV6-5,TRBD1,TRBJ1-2,TGTGCCAGCAGTCCACCGGGACAGGGGTCCTATGGCTACACCTTC,CASSPPGQGSYGYTF
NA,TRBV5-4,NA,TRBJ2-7,TGTGCCAGCAGTGACAGGCACTACGAGCAGTACTTC,CASSDRHYEQYF
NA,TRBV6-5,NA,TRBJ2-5,TGTGCCAGCAGCAGGGTCCAAGAGACCCAGTACTTC,CASSRVQETQYF
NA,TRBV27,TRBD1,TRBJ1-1,TGTGCCAGCAGACCAACGGACAGGGTCACTGAAGCTTTCTTT,CASRPTDRVTEAFF
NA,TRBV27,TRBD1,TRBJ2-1,TGTGCCAGCAGGGGGACAGTCGGGTTCTACAATGAGCAGTTCTTC,CASRGTVGFYNEQFF
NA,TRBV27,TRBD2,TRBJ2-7,TGTGCCAGCAGTCCACAGCGGGATAGGGTCCACTACGAGCAGTACTTC,CASSPQRDRVHYEQYF
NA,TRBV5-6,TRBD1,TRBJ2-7,TGTGCCAGCAGAAGGACAGGACTGAGCCACGAGCAGTACTTC,CASRRTGLSHEQYF
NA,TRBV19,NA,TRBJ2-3,TGTGCCAGTAGATCGCAAGAGGGAGATACGCAGTATTTT,CASRSQEGDTQYF
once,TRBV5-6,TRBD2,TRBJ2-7,TGTGCCAGCAGCTTGTGGATGACTAGCGGAATTTACGAGCAGTACTTC,CASSLWMTSGIYEQYF
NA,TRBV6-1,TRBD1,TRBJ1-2,TGTGCCAGCCGGACAGGGGCGTCAAGCTATGGCTACACCTTC,CASRTGASSYGYTF